This T cell receptor beta chain comes out of a study of tumor and adjacent non-tumor tissue in lung cancer. On the study more broadly: There were some 11 adenocarcinoma, a couple of squamous cell carcinoma and 1 small cell lung cancer cases. Study results and limitations: In normal lung, the top 100 clones were significantly more dominant than in tumor. Compared with tumor, normal lung showed significantly lower TCR diversity.

RNA was extracted from bulk tissue without any cell sorting. Distant lung tissue was collected more than 3 cm away from the tumor edge. Newly diagnosed lung cancer patients had thoracic surgery in China, August–November 2014, without prior chemotherapy. To note about this clonotype: Its antigen remains unidentified. One junction end disagrees with the germline gene, perhaps due to a read error.

A modified ARM-PCR protocol with three rounds of nested PCR amplified TCRbeta. TCRdb ran MiXCR on the multiplex PCR reads and lists one entry per CDR3 protein. The table has more than 85,000 distinct CDR3 sequences, approximately 60% seen once; the top ten hold approximately 19%. This receptor was taken from a man in his thirties or forties with non-small cell lung cancer. Sequenced sample: distant non-tumor lung tissue.

CDR3 protein: CSVAGTADAKTHYF. The CDR3 region has the DNA TGCAGCGTCGCAGGGACAGCTGATGCTAAGACCCACTACTTC. This chain joins TRBV29-1 and TRBJ2-5; TRBD1 matches 7 bases. CDR1 is SQVTM, CDR2 ANQGSEA, per germline. The CDR3 spans 14 residues.